A selection of T cell receptor beta chains follows, all from one sample in a study of OX40 agonist ivuxolimab in advanced cancers. TCRdb's copy holds only in-frame clones and misses some; the assay was immunoSEQ multiplex PCR. The sample consists of about 70,000 clones, approximately 86% of them appearing once. Sample: CD4+ or CD8+ T cells sorted from blood, taken in a trial of the OX40 agonist ivuxolimab. These receptors originate from an adult with an advanced solid tumor such as melanoma, head and neck, liver or kidney cancer. Both conserved end residues are part of each CDR3. D genes are given only for firm matches. Not every row has a clone size; where given, it reads once, few, many or a size class.

d_call	v_call	clone_size	j_call	cdr3_length	cdr3_nt	cdr3_aa
TRBD1	TRBV5-1	once	TRBJ1-4	16	TGCGCCAGCAGCTTGACCCGGACAGGTCAAAATGAAAAACTGTTTTTT	CASSLTRTGQNEKLFF
TRBD1	TRBV7-3	-	TRBJ2-3	16	TGTGCCAGCAGCTCAACAGGGGGTGTTGCGACAGATACGCAGTATTTT	CASSSTGGVATDTQYF
-	TRBV7-2	-	TRBJ2-2	14	TGTGCCAGCGGCTGGGGCTTTTCGGCCGGGGAGCTGTTTTTT	CASGWGFSAGELFF
TRBD2	TRBV5-6	-	TRBJ2-7	15	TGTGCCAGCACTCTAGGTGGGGGGGGATCCTACGAGCAGTACTTC	CASTLGGGGSYEQYF
-	TRBV7-8	few	TRBJ1-1	13	TGTGCCAGCAGCTCCCCGGGGGGGTGGGACGCTTTCTTT	CASSSPGGWDAFF
TRBD2	TRBV5-1	few	TRBJ2-7	14	TGCGCCAGCAGCTTAGCGGGAGGCTCCTACGAGCAGTACTTC	CASSLAGGSYEQYF
-	TRBV20-1	-	TRBJ1-1	11	TGCAGTGCTAGTCCACCGGGGGTAGCTTTCTTT	CSASPPGVAFF
-	TRBV5-1	-	TRBJ2-7	17	TGCGCCAGCAGCAGCTACCCCGGGACTCCAAGCTCCTACGAGCAGTACTTC	CASSSYPGTPSSYEQYF
TRBD1	TRBV5-8	few	TRBJ2-3	16	TGTGCCAGCAGCTTGACTGACAGGGTTATGTCAGATACGCAGTATTTT	CASSLTDRVMSDTQYF
-	TRBV11-2	few	TRBJ1-6	15	TGTGCCAGCAGTGCAGGGTTCTCTCTTAATTCACCCCTCCACTTT	CASSAGFSLNSPLHF